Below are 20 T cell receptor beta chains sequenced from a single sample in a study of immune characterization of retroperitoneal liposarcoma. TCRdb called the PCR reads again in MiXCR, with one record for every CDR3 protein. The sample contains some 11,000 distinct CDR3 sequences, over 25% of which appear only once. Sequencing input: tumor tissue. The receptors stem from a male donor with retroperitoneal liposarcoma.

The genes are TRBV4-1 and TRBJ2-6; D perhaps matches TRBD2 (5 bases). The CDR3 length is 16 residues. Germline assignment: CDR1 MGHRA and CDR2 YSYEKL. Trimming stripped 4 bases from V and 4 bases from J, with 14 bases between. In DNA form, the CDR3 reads TGCGCCAGCAGCCCTCAGGCGGGCGCCGGGGCCAACGTCCTGACTTTC. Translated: CASSPQAGAGANVLTF.

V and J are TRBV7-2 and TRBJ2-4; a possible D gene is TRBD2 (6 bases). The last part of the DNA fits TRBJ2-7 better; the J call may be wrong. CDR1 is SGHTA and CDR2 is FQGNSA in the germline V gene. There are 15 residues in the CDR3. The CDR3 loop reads CASSLVGWERAEQYF. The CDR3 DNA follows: TGTGCCAGCAGCTTAGTAGGGTGGGAGCGGGCCGAGCAGTACTTC.

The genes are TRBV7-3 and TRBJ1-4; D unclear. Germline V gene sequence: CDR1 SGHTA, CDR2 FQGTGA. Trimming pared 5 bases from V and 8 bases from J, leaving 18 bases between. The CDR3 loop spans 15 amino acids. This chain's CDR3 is CASSPSDDVEEKLFF. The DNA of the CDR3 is TGTGCCAGCAGCCCGTCGGATGATGTGGAGGAAAAACTGTTTTTT. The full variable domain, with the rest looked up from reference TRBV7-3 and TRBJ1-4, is GAGVSQTPSNKVTEKGKYVELRCDPISGHTALYWYRQSLGQGPEFLIYFQGTGAADDSGLPNDRFFAVRPEGSVSTLKIQRTERGDSAVYLCASSPSDDVEEKLFFGSGTQLSVL.

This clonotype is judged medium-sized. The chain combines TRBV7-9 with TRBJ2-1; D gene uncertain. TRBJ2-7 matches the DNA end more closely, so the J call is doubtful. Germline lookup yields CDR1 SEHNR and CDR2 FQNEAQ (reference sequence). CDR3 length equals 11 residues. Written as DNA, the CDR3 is TGTGCCAGCAGCCCCCTCTACGAGCAGTACTTC. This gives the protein CASSPLYEQYF.

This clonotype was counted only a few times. CDR3 nucleotide sequence: TGTGCCAGCAGTTTAAGGGGACTTTCACAGCCCCAGCATTTT. As protein: CASSLRGLSQPQHF. The chain employs TRBV12-3 or TRBV12-4 and TRBJ1-5, with TRBD1 as a possible D gene (5 bases). The V gene lost 2 bases and the J gene lost 7 bases, with 12 bases spanning the gap. The CDR3 covers 14 residues.

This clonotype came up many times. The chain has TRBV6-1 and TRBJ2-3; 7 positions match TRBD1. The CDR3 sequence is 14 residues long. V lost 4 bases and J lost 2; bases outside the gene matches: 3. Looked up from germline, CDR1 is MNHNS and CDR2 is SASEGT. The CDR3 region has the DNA TGTGCCAGCAGTGTTGACAGGGCCACAGATACGCAGTATTTT. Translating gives CASSVDRATDTQYF.

The CDR3 nucleotides read TGTGCCAGCAGCTTAGGGGCAGGTCAACAAGAGACCCAGTTCTTC. Translation gives CASSLGAGQQETQFF. The chain carries TRBV7-6 and TRBJ2-1; D is unclear. Trimming pared 1 base from V and 13 bases from J, leaving 20 bases between. The CDR3 is made up of 15 amino acids. Per the germline V gene, CDR1 is SGHVS and CDR2 is FNYEAQ.

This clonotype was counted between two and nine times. CDR3 in DNA: TGTGCCAGCAGCCCAATTGGACTAGCGGGTGGCAATGAGCAGTTCTTC. It is translated as CASSPIGLAGGNEQFF. The chain uses TRBV7-3 and TRBJ2-1; 11 bases align to TRBD2. Per the germline V gene, CDR1 is SGHTA and CDR2 is FQGTGA. J lost 6 bases, V lost 5 bases, and 9 bases had no gene match. This CDR3 is built from 16 residues.

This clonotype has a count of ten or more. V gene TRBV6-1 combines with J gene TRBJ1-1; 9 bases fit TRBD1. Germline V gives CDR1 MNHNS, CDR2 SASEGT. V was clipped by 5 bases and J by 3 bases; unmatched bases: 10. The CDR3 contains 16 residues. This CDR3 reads CASSYLGQGEYTEAFF. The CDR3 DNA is TGTGCCAGCAGTTATCTGGGACAGGGTGAGTACACTGAAGCTTTCTTT.

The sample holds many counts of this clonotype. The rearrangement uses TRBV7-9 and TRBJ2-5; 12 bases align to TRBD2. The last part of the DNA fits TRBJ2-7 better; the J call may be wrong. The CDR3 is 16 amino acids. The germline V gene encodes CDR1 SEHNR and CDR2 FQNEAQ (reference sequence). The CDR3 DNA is TGTGCCAGCAGCATTTCGCTGACTAGCGGGAGTTACGAGCAGTACTTC. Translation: CASSISLTSGSYEQYF.

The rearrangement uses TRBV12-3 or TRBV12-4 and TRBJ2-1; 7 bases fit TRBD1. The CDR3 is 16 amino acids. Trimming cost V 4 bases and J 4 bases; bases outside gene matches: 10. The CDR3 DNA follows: TGTGCCAGCAGTTCAACAGGGGTCTCCCAATACAATGAGCAGTTCTTC. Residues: CASSSTGVSQYNEQFF.

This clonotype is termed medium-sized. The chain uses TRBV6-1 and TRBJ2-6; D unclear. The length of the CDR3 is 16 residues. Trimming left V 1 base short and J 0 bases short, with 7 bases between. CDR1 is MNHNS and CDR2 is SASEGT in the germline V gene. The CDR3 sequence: CASSEVGPSGANVLTF. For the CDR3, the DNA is TGTGCCAGCAGTGAAGTGGGTCCCTCTGGGGCCAACGTCCTGACTTTC.

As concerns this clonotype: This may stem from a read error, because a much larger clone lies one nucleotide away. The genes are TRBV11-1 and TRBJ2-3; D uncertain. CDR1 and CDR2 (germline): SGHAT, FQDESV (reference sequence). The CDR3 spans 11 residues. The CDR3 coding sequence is TGTGCCAGCAGCTCCACAGATACGCTGTATTTT. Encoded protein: CASSSTDTLYF. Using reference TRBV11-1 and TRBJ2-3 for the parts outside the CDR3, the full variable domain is EAEVAQSPRYKITEKSQAVAFWCDPISGHATLYWYRQILGQGPELLVQFQDESVVDDSQLPKDRFSAERLKGVDSTLKIQPAELGDSAMYLCASSSTDTLYFGPGTRLTVL.

CDR3 sequence: CASSLEGLAGRLGYNEQFF. The DNA for the CDR3 is TGTGCCAGCAGCTTAGAAGGACTAGCGGGAAGGCTTGGGTACAATGAGCAGTTCTTC. The V and J genes are TRBV11-1 and TRBJ2-5, with 12 bases matching TRBD2. TRBJ2-1 explains the end of the DNA better; the J call may be wrong. This CDR3 comprises 19 residues. Germline-derived CDR1 and CDR2 are SGHAT and FQDESV (reference sequence).

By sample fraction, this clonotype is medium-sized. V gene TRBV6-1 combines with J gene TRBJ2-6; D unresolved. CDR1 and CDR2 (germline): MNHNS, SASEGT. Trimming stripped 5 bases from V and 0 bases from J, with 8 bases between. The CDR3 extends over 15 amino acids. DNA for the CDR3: TGTGCCAGCAGTCCGGCCGGCTCTGGGGCCAACGTCCTGACTTTC. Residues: CASSPAGSGANVLTF.

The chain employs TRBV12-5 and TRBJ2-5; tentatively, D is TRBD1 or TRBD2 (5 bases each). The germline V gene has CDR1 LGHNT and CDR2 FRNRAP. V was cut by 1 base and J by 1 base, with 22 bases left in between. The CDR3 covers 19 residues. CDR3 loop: CASGLALGPANRIQETQYF. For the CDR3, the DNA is TGTGCTAGTGGTTTGGCCCTGGGACCCGCCAATCGCATCCAAGAGACCCAGTACTTC.

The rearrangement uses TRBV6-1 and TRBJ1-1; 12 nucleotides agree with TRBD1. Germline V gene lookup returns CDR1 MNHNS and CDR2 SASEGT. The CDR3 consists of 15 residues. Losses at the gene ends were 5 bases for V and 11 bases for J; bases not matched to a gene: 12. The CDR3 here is CASSSKPGTGGKAFF. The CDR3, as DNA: TGTGCCAGCAGTTCCAAACCGGGGACAGGGGGCAAGGCTTTCTTT.

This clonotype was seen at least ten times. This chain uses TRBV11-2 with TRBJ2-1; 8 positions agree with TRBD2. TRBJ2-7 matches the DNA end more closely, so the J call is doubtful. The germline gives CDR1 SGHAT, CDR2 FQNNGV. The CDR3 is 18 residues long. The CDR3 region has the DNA TGTGCCAGCAGCTTTCCAGGTTTCGGGAGGGAAGGTCAGAATGAGCAGTACTTC. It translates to CASSFPGFGREGQNEQYF.

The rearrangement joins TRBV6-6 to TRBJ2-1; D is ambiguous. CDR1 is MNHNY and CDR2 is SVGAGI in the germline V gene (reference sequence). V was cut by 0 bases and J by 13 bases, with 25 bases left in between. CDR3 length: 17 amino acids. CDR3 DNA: TGTGCCAGCAGTTACTCTGCCTTAAGGGTGCTGTCGGAGACCCAGTTCTTC. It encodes CASSYSALRVLSETQFF.

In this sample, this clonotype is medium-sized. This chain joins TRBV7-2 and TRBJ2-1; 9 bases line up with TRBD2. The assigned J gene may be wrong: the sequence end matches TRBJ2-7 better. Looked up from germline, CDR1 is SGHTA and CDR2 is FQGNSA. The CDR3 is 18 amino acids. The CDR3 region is CASSLEPLIQLAGFEQYF. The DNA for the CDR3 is TGTGCCAGCAGCTTAGAGCCTCTCATACAACTAGCGGGCTTTGAGCAGTACTTC.